This T cell receptor (beta chain) was captured by sequencing in a study of shared clonotypes between healthy human individuals. Looking at the study overall: Each donor's CD8 memory used one plate, CD8 naive two, each CD4 subset three. Study findings and constraints: Naive subsets tended to show greater estimated richness than memory subsets.

Regarding this clone: Its target is unknown.

CDR1 is SQVTM, CDR2 ANQGSEA, per germline. The CDR3 sequence is 13 residues long. V gave up 1 base and J gave up 4 bases, with 9 bases separating them. Method: immunoSEQ multiplex PCR; TCRdb's copy keeps in-frame clones and lacks some. This table has 2.3 million or so clones, 80% to 95% appearing once. The sequencing sample was made of naive CD4+ T cells from PBMCs. The subset: CD45RA+ positively selected. The receptor was isolated from a young man in good health. Some clones in this sample may be carry-over from other donors' samples. The V and J genes are TRBV29-1 and TRBJ2-3; perhaps D is TRBD1 or TRBD2 (5 bases each). CDR3 DNA: TGCAGCGTTGAAGGGGACGGCCCAGATACGCAGTATTTT. It is translated as CSVEGDGPDTQYF.